This TCR beta chain stems from a study of blood T cell repertoires in COVID-19. Study-level background: From the United States, Italy and Spain came samples of acute and convalescent COVID-19. The analysed material was cDNA or gDNA that came from T cells, B-cell-depleted T cells, or PBMCs.

Each recovered donor of Cohort 3 presented with two negative PCRs, clearance, or symptom resolution. The CDR3 consists of 14 residues. Trimming cost V 7 bases and J 2 bases, with 11 bases left between them. CDR1 and CDR2 (germline): SNHLY, FYNNEI. As originally analysed: Amplified reference gene primers provided the basis for estimating nucleated cell counts. Repertoires were generated with immunoSEQ multiplex PCR, while TCRdb's copy carries only in-frame clones and drops some. That table furnishes V, J and clone size, whereas the DNA furnished D and trimming. The top ten clones hold 8.5% to 10% of a sample with approximately 320,000 clones, approximately 90% of them seen once.

This TCR came from a woman in her late teens or twenties who had recovered from COVID-19. The chain couples TRBV2 to TRBJ1-4, with D unclear. The sample consisted of PBMCs or T cells enriched from blood (not recorded which). CDR3 DNA: TGTGCCAGCATTGCGGAGAGTACTAATGAAAAACTGTTTTTT. This codes for CASIAESTNEKLFF.